The clone carrying this TCR beta chain was found once. Its antigen is as yet unknown. The CDR3 sequence is 14 residues long. V lost 6 bases and J lost 6; bases outside the gene matches: 11. Per the germline V gene, CDR1 is SQVTM and CDR2 is ANQGSEA. The data were produced by immunoSEQ multiplex PCR, yet TCRdb's version contains in-frame clones alone and is incomplete. The sample consists of approximately 52,000 clones, approximately 97% of them appearing once. The data were obtained in a study of siplizumab effects on memory and regulatory T cells. Findings and limits, study-wide: Siplizumab led to significantly less abundant alloreactive sequences that could be traced back to unstimulated CD4+ memory cells.

The chain joins TRBV29-1 to TRBJ2-7, with TRBD1 matching 10 bases. Sequences were obtained from naive CD4+ T cells sorted from blood. This TCR derives from a human donor in good health. The DNA for the CDR3 is TGCAGCGTGACCCGTCCGGGACAGGGGTTCGAGCAGTACTTC. Translated, it gives CSVTRPGQGFEQYF.